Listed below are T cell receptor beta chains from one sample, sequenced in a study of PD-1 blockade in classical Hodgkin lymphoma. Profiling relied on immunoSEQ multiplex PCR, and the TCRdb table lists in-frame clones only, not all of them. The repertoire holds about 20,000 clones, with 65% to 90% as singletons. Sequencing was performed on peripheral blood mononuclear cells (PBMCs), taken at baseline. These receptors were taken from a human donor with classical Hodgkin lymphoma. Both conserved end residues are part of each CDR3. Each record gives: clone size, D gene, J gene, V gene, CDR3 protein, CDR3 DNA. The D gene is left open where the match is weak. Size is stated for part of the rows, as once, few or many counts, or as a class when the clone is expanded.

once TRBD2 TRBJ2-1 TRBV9 CASSVSGENNEQFF TGTGCCAGCAGCGTTAGCGGGGAGAACAATGAGCAGTTCTTC
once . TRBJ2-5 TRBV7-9 CASTQRIVETQYF TGTGCCAGCACCCAAAGGATCGTGGAGACCCAGTACTTC
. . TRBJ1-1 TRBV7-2 CASSLVWNTEAFF TGTGCCAGCAGCCTTGTATGGAACACTGAAGCTTTCTTT
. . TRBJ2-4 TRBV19 CASSISQFAKNIQYF TGTGCCAGTAGTATAAGTCAGTTCGCCAAAAACATTCAGTACTTC
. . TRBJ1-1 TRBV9 CASSVGGSMNTEAFF TGTGCCAGCAGCGTAGGGGGCAGCATGAACACTGAAGCTTTCTTT
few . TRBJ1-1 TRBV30 CAWSPPVIGNTEAFF TGTGCCTGGAGTCCCCCGGTTATCGGAAACACTGAAGCTTTCTTT
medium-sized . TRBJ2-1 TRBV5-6 CASSLIDGEGTWPNEQFF TGTGCCAGCAGCTTGATTGACGGTGAGGGGACCTGGCCCAATGAGCAGTTCTTC
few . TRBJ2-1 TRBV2 CASSQLDEQFF TGTGCCAGCAGTCAATTGGATGAGCAGTTCTTC
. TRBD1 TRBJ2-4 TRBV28 CASTYPGQGSRNIQYF TGTGCCAGCACCTACCCGGGACAGGGGTCCAGAAACATTCAGTACTTC
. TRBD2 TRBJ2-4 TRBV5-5 CASSLGLAGRDIQYF TGTGCCAGCAGCTTGGGGCTAGCGGGAAGGGACATTCAGTACTTC
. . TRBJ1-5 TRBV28 CASSAPQGPSNQPQHF TGTGCCAGCAGTGCTCCACAGGGTCCCAGCAATCAGCCCCAGCATTTT
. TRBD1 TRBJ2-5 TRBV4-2 CASSRAKGGSAQETQYF TGTGCCAGCAGCCGAGCAAAAGGGGGCTCAGCACAAGAGACCCAGTACTTC
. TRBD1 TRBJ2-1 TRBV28 CASSWDRGTNEQFF TGTGCCAGCAGTTGGGACAGGGGTACGAATGAGCAGTTCTTC
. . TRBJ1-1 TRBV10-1 CAPRSFPSGTEAFF TGCGCCCCGAGGTCATTTCCGTCCGGCACTGAAGCTTTCTTT
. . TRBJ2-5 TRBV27 CASSLSGLPQETQYF TGTGCCAGCAGTTTATCCGGGCTCCCACAAGAGACCCAGTACTTC